This record looks at one TCR beta chain sequence and its context. Sequenced by immunoSEQ multiplex PCR; TCRdb stores in-frame clones only, minus some. The sample carries about 340,000 clones, 70% to 75% recorded once. The data originate from a study of shared clonotypes between healthy human individuals. The CDR3 is 14 residues long. The germline V and J ends were trimmed by 7 bases and 0 bases, with 13 bases remaining between them. Per the germline V gene, CDR1 is SGHAT and CDR2 is FQNNGV. Input material: memory CD4+ T cells sorted from blood. Subset reported: CD45RA-negative fraction. This receptor was taken from a man under 40 in good health. The chain links TRBV11-2 to TRBJ2-7; a weak D match, TRBD2 (6 bases). The CDR3 region has the DNA TGTGCCAGCACGGGGTTCGGGGGCTCCTACGAGCAGTACTTC. Encoded protein: CASTGFGGSYEQYF.